These 5 T cell receptor beta chains were sequenced from one sample in a study of T cell responses to AZD1222 COVID-19 vaccine. Here immunoSEQ multiplex PCR was the method, and the copy in TCRdb shows in-frame clones only, minus some. The sample shows over 150,000 clones, about nine tenths of them seen only once. The source was peripheral blood, collected on day 0 of AZD1222 vaccination. These receptor sequences come from an adult in good health.

CDR3 nucleotide sequence: TGTGCCAGCAGTGAACACCCAGGGACCGGAAACACCATATATTTT. As protein: CASSEHPGTGNTIYF. V usage is TRBV6-1 and J usage is TRBJ1-3; TRBD1 is a possible D gene (5 bases). Germline CDR1 MNHNS, CDR2 SASEGT. Deletions cut 2 bases from V and 4 bases from J, with 12 bases between. CDR3 length: 15 amino acids.

This sequence joins TRBV6-5 and TRBJ2-5; 9 bases align to TRBD2. Germline loops: CDR1 MNHEY, CDR2 SVGAGI. This CDR3 comprises 13 residues. After removal of 6 bases from V and 5 bases from J, the junction contained 4 bases not matched to a gene. CDR3 sequence: CASRPAGGETQYF. CDR3 bases: TGTGCCAGCAGACCCGCGGGGGGGGAGACCCAGTACTTC.

The chain is built from TRBV9 and TRBJ2-2; 9 positions match TRBD2. Germline CDR1 reads SGDLS; CDR2 reads YYNGEE. V was pared by 0 bases and J by 6 bases, with 3 bases of the junction left unmatched. The CDR3 is 15 amino acids. Here the CDR3 DNA reads TGTGCCAGCAGCGTAGGCGGGGGGGCCCCCGGGGAGCTGTTTTTT. Translated, it gives CASSVGGGAPGELFF.

This clone was seen many times. V gene TRBV15 combines with J gene TRBJ1-2, with 7 bases identical to TRBD1. The V segment lost 5 bases and the J segment 8 bases; nucleotides outside the gene matches: 11. There are 14 residues in the CDR3. Germline values: CDR1 LNHNV, CDR2 YYDKDF (reference sequence). CDR3 residues: CATSPRVTGTGYTF. The CDR3 nucleotides read TGTGCCACCAGCCCCCGGGTGACAGGGACGGGCTACACCTTC.

The rearrangement links TRBV9 to TRBJ1-6, with no clear D. Germline V gives CDR1 SGDLS, CDR2 YYNGEE. Trimming took off 5 bases at V and 11 bases at J, with 5 bases between the two ends. The CDR3 totals 10 residues. The chain's CDR3 is CASSVAPLHF. Written as DNA, the CDR3 is TGTGCCAGCAGTGTCGCACCCCTCCACTTT. Together with reference TRBV9 and TRBJ1-6, the CDR3 gives the full variable domain: DSGVTQTPKHLITATGQRVTLRCSPRSGDLSVYWYQQSLDQGLQFLIQYYNGEERAKGNILERFSAQQFPDLHSELNLSSLELGDSALYFCASSVAPLHFGNGTRLTVT.